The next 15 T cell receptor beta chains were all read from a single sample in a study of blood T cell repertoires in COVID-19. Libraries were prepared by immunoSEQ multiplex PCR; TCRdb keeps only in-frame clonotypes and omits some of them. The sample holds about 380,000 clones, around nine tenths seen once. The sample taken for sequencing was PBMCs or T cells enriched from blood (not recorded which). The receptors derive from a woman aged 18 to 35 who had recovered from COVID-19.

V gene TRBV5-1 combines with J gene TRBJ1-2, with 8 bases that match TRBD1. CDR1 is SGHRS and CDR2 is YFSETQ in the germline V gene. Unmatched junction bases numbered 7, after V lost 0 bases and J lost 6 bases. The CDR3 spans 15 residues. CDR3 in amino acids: CASSLVQGASNGYTF. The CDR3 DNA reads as TGCGCCAGCAGCTTGGTTCAGGGGGCTTCCAATGGCTACACCTTC.

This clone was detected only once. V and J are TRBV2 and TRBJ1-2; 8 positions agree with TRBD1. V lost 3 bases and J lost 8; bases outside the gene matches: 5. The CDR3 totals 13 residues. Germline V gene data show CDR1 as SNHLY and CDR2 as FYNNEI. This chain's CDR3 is CASSDLAGGGYTF. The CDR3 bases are TGTGCCAGCAGTGATTTGGCAGGGGGCGGCTACACCTTC. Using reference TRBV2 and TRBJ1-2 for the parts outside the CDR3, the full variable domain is EPEVTQTPSHQVTQMGQEVILRCVPISNHLYFYWYRQILGQKVEFLVSFYNNEISEKSEIFDDQFSVERPDGSNFTLKIRSTKLEDSAMYFCASSDLAGGGYTFGSGTRLTVV.

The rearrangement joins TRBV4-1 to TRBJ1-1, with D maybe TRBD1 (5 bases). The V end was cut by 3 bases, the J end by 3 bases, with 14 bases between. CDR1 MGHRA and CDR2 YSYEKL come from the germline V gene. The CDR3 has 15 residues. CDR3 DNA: TGCGCCAGCAGCCAGACCAGGCGCAGGGACACTGAAGCTTTCTTT. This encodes CASSQTRRRDTEAFF.

The CDR3 loop reads CASFRDRDTEAFF. The CDR3 DNA follows: TGTGCCAGCTTCCGGGACAGGGACACTGAAGCTTTCTTT. This chain uses TRBV2 with TRBJ1-1; 9 bases map to TRBD1. The germline V gene encodes CDR1 SNHLY and CDR2 FYNNEI. V lost 8 bases to trimming and J lost 3 bases; unmatched junction nucleotides: 4. This CDR3 spans 13 amino acids.

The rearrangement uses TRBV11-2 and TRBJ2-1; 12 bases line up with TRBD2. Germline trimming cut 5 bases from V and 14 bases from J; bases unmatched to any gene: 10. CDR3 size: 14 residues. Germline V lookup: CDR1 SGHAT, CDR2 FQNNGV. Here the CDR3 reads CASSLELAGGGEFF. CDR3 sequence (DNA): TGTGCCAGCAGCCTCGAGCTAGCGGGGGGGGGAGAGTTCTTC. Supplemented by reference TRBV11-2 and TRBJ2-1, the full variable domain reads EAGVAQSPRYKIIEKRQSVAFWCNPISGHATLYWYQQILGQGPKLLIQFQNNGVVDDSQLPKDRFSAERLKGVDSTLKIQPAKLEDSAVYLCASSLELAGGGEFFGPGTRLTVL.

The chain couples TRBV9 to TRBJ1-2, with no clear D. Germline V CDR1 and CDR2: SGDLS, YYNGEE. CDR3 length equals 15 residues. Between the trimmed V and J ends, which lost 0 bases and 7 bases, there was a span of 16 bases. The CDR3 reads CASSVVEAGIRGYTF. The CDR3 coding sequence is TGTGCCAGCAGCGTAGTGGAAGCAGGAATACGTGGCTACACCTTC.

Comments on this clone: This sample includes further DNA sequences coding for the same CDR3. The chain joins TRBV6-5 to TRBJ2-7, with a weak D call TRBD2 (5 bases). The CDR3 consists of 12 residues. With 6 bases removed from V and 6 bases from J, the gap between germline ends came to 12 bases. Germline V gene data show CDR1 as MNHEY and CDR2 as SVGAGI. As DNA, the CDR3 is TGTGCCAGCAGCCCCGGACGGGGCGAGCAGTACTTC. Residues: CASSPGRGEQYF.

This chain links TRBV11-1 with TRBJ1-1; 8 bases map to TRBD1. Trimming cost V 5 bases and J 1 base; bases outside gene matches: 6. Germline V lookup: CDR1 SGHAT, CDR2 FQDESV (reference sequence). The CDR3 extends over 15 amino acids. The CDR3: CASSVRTGQNTEAFF. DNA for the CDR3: TGTGCCAGCAGCGTCAGGACAGGGCAGAACACTGAAGCTTTCTTT.

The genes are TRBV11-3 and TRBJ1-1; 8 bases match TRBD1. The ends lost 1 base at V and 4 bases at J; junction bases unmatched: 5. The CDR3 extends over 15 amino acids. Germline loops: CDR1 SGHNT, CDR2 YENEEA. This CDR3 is CASSLGGTGGTEAFF. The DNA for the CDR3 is TGTGCCAGCAGCTTAGGCGGAACAGGGGGCACTGAAGCTTTCTTT.

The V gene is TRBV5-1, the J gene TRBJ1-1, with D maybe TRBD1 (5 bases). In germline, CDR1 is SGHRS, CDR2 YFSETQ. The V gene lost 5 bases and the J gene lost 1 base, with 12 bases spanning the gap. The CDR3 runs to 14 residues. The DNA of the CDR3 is TGCGCCAGCAGATGGTTTGGACAGAACACTGAAGCTTTCTTT. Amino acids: CASRWFGQNTEAFF. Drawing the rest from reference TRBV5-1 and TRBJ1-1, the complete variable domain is KAGVTQTPRYLIKTRGQQVTLSCSPISGHRSVSWYQQTPGQGLQFLFEYFSETQRNKGNFPGRFSGRQFSNSRSEMNVSTLELGDSALYLCASRWFGQNTEAFFGQGTRLTVV.

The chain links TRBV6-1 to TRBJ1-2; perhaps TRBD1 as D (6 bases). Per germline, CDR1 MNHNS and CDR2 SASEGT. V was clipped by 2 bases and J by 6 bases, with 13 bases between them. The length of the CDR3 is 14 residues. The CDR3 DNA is TGTGCCAGCAGTGAATGGGGGAGGGGGAATGGCTACACCTTC. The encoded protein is CASSEWGRGNGYTF.

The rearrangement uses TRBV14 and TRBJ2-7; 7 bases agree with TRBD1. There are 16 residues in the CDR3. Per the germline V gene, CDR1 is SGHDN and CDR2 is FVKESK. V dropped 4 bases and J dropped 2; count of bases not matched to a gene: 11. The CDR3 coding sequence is TGTGCCAGCAGCCGACCACAGGGGACCCACCCCTACGAGCAGTACTTC. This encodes CASSRPQGTHPYEQYF.

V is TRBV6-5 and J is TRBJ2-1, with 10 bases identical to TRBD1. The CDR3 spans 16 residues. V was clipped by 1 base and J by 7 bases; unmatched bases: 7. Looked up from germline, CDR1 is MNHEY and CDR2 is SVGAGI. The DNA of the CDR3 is TGTGCCAGCAGTTACTTGGGACAGGGGTTCGAAAATGAGCAGTTCTTC. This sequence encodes CASSYLGQGFENEQFF.

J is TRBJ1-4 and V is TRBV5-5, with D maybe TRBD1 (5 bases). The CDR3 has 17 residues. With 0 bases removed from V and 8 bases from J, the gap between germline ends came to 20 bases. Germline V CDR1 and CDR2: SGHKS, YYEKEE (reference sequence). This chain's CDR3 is CASSLALFRGMGEKLFF. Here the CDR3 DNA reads TGTGCCAGCAGCTTGGCCTTATTCCGGGGGATGGGAGAAAAACTGTTTTTT.

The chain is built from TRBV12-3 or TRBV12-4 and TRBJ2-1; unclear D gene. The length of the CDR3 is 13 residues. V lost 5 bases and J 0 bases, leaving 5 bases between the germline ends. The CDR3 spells CASSLSSYNEQFF. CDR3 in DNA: TGTGCCAGCAGTCTTAGCTCCTACAATGAGCAGTTCTTC.